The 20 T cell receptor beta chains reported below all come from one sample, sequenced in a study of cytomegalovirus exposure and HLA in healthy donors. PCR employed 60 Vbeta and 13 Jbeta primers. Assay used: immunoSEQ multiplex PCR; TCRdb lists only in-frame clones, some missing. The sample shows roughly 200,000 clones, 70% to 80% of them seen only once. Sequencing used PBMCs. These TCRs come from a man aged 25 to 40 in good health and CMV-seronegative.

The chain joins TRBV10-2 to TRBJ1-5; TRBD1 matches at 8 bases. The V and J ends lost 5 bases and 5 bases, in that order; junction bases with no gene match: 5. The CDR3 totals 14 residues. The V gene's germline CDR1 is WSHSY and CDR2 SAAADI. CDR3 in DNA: TGCGCCAGCAGTCCTGACAGGGGCGATCAGCCCCAGCATTTT. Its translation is CASSPDRGDQPQHF.

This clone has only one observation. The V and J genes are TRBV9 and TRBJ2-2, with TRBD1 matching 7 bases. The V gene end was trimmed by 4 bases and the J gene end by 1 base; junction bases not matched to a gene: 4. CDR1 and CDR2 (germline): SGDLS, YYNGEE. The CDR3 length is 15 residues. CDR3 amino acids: CASSPRTGNTGELFF. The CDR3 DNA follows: TGTGCCAGCAGCCCACGGACAGGGAACACCGGGGAGCTGTTTTTT.

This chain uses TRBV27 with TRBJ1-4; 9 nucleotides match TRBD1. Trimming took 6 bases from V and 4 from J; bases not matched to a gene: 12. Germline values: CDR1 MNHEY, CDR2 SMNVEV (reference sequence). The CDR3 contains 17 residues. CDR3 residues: CASSHTRTGAINEKLFF. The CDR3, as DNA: TGTGCCAGCAGCCACACTAGGACAGGGGCAATTAATGAAAAACTGTTTTTT.

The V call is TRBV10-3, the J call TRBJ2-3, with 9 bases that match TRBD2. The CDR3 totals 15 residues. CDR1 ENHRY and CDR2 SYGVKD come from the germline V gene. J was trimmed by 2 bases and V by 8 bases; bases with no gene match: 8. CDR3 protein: CAISRTSDNTDTQYF. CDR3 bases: TGTGCCATCTCTCGGACTAGCGATAACACAGATACGCAGTATTTT.

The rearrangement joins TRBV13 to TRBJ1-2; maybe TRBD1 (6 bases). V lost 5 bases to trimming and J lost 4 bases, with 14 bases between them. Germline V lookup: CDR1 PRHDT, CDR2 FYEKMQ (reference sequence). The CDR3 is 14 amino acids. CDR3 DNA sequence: TGTGCCAGCAGCCCACATCAGGGGAGCTATGGCTACACCTTC. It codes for CASSPHQGSYGYTF. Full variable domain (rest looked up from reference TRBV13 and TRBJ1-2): AAGVIQSPRHLIKEKRETATLKCYPIPRHDTVYWYQQGPGQDPQFLISFYEKMQSDKGSIPDRFSAQQFSDYHSELNMSSLELGDSALYFCASSPHQGSYGYTFGSGTRLTVV.

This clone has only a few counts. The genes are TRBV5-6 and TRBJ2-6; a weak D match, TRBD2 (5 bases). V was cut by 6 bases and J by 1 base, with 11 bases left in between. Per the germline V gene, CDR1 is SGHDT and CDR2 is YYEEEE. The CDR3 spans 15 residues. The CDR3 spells CASKPTGSGANVLTF. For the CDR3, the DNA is TGTGCCAGCAAGCCCACGGGATCTGGGGCCAACGTCCTGACTTTC.

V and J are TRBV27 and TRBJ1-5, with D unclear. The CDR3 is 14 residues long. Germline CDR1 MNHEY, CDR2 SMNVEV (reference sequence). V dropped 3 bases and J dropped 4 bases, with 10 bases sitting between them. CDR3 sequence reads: CASSFGSGNQPQHF. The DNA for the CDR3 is TGTGCCAGCAGTTTTGGGTCGGGGAATCAGCCCCAGCATTTT.

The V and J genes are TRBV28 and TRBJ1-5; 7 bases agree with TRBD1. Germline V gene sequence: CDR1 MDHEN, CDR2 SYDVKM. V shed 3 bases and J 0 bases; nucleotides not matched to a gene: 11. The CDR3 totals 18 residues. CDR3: CASSLPERGGPSNQPQHF. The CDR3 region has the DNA TGTGCCAGCAGTTTGCCTGAGCGAGGGGGCCCTAGCAATCAGCCCCAGCATTTT.

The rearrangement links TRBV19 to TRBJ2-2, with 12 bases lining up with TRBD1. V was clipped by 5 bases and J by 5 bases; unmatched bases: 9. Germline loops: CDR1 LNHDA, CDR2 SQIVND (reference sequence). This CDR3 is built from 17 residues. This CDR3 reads CASSLFGTGGRTGELFF. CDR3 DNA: TGTGCCAGTAGTCTTTTCGGGACAGGGGGCAGGACCGGGGAGCTGTTTTTT.

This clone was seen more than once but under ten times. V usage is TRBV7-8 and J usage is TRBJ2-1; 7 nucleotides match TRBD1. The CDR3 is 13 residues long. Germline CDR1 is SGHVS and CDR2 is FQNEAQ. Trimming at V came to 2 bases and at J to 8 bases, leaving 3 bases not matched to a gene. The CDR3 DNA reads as TGTGCCAGCAGCTTAAACAGGGGATATGAGCAGTTCTTC. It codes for CASSLNRGYEQFF.

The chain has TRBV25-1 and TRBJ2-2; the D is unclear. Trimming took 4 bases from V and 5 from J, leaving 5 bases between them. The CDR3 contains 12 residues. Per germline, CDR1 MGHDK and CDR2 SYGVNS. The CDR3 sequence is CASSAGTGELFF. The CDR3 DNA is TGTGCCAGCAGTGCCGGGACCGGGGAGCTGTTTTTT. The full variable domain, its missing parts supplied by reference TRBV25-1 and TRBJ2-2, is EADIYQTPRYLVIGTGKKITLECSQTMGHDKMYWYQQDPGMELHLIHYSYGVNSTEKGDLSSESTVSRIRTEHFPLTLESARPSHTSQYLCASSAGTGELFFGEGSRLTVL.

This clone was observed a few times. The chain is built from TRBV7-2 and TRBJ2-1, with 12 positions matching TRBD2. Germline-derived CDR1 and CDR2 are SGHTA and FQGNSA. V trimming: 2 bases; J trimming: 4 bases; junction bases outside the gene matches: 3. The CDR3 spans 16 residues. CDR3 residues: CASSLSGTSGYNEQFF. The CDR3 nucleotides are TGTGCCAGCAGCTTAAGTGGGACTAGCGGGTACAATGAGCAGTTCTTC. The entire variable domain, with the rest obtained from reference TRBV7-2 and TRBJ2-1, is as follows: GAGVSQSPSNKVTEKGKDVELRCDPISGHTALYWYRQSLGQGLEFLIYFQGNSAPDKSGLPSDRFSAERTGGSVSTLTIQRTQQEDSAVYLCASSLSGTSGYNEQFFGPGTRLTVL.

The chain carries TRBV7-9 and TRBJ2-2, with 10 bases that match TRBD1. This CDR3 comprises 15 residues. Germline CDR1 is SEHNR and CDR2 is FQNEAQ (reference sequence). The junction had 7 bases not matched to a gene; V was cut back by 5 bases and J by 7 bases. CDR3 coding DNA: TGTGCCAGCAGCCCCGGGACAGGGGTCTTCGGGGAGCTGTTTTTT. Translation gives CASSPGTGVFGELFF.

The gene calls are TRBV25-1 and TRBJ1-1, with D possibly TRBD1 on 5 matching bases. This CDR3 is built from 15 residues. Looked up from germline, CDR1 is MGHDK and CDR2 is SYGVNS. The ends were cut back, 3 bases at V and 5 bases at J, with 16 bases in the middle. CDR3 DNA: TGTGCCAGCAGTGATGCCCCGCCAGGGAGGACTGAAGCTTTCTTT. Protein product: CASSDAPPGRTEAFF. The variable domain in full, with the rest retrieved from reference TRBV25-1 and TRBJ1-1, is EADIYQTPRYLVIGTGKKITLECSQTMGHDKMYWYQQDPGMELHLIHYSYGVNSTEKGDLSSESTVSRIRTEHFPLTLESARPSHTSQYLCASSDAPPGRTEAFFGQGTRLTVV.

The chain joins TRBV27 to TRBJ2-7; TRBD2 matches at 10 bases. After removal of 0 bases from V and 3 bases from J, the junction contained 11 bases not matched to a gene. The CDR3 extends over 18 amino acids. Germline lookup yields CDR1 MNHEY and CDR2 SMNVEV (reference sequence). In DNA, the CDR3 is TGTGCCAGCAGTTTATCGCCAGCAGGACTAGCGGACCACTACGAGCAGTACTTC. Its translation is CASSLSPAGLADHYEQYF.

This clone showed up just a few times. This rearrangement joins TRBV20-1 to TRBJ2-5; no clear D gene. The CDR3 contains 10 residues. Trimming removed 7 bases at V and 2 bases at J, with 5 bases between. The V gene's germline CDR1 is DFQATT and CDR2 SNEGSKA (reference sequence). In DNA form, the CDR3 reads TGCAGTGGCAGGCAAGAGACCCAGTACTTC. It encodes CSGRQETQYF.

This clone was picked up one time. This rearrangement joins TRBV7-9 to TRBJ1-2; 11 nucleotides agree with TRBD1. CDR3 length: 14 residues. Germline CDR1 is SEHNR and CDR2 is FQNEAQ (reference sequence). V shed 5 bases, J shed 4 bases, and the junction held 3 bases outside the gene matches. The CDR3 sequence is CASSLGQGGYGYTF. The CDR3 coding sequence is TGTGCCAGCAGCCTGGGACAGGGGGGCTATGGCTACACCTTC.

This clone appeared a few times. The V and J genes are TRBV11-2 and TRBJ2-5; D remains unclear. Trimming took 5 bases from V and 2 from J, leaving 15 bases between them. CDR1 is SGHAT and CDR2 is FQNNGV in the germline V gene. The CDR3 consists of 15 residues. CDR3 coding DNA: TGTGCCAGCAGCGCCGCGAGGTCGCGACAAGAGACCCAGTACTTC. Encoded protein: CASSAARSRQETQYF. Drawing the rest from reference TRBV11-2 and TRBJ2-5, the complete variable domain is EAGVAQSPRYKIIEKRQSVAFWCNPISGHATLYWYQQILGQGPKLLIQFQNNGVVDDSQLPKDRFSAERLKGVDSTLKIQPAKLEDSAVYLCASSAARSRQETQYFGPGTRLLVL.

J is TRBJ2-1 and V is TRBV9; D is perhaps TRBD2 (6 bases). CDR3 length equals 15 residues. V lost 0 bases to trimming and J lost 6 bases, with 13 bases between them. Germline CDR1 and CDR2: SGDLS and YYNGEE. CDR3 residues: CASSVDPRGINEQFF. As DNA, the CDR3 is TGTGCCAGCAGCGTAGATCCGCGGGGCATCAATGAGCAGTTCTTC.

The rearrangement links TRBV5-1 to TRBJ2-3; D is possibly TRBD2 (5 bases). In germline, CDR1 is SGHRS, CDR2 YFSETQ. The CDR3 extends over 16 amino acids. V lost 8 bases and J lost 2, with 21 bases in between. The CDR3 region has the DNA TGCGCCAGTAAAGATGGGAGCCAAGGGTTCACAGATACGCAGTATTTT. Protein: CASKDGSQGFTDTQYF.